This T cell receptor beta chain comes out of a study of blood T cells in healthy people across ages. A second PCR of 7 to 11 cycles used a sample-barcoded 5' primer and a J-beta primer mix. A template-switch adaptor that had 12 random nucleotides put a tag on each cDNA molecule. TCRdb re-called the 5' RACE reads with MiXCR, one entry per CDR3 protein. The sample consists of some 890,000 distinct CDR3 sequences, around 29% of them appearing once. J gave up 0 bases and V 6 bases, and 8 bases lay outside the gene matches. This CDR3 has 16 amino acids. CDR1 and CDR2 (germline): SGHTA, FQGNSA. This sample was also put to use in a study of T cells of mothers and their children.

The sample taken for sequencing was blood. This TCR was sampled from a woman aged 40 to 50 in good health. The J gene is TRBJ1-3, the V gene TRBV7-2, with 7 bases identical to TRBD1. CDR3 DNA: TGTGCCAGCAGAGACAGGGTACTCAACTCTGGAAACACCATATATTTT. This encodes CASRDRVLNSGNTIYF.